One sample yielded the 10 T cell receptor beta chains listed below, sequenced in a study of blood T cells in healthy people across ages. Primed by a sample-barcoded 5' primer and a J-beta primer mix, a second PCR proceeded for about 7 to 11 cycles. TCRdb re-analysed the 5' RACE reads in MiXCR, keeping a single row per CDR3 protein. The data show approximately 780,000 distinct CDR3 sequences, more than 25% seen once. Separately, the same data were catalogued under a study of T cells of mothers and their children.

Sequenced input: blood. The receptors were sampled from a boy between 10 and 17 years old in good health.

This chain uses TRBV7-9 with TRBJ1-2; the D gene is possibly TRBD1 (5 bases). Trimming pared 1 base from V and 4 bases from J, leaving 13 bases between. The CDR3 loop spans 15 amino acids. Germline lookup yields CDR1 SEHNR and CDR2 FQNEAQ (reference sequence). The CDR3 region is CASSLVEAGFYGYTF. The DNA for the CDR3 is TGTGCCAGCAGCTTAGTAGAGGCAGGGTTCTATGGCTACACCTTC.

This clonotype was observed a handful of times. The rearrangement joins TRBV6-5 to TRBJ1-3; tentative D call: TRBD1 (5 bases). The V and J ends lost 6 bases and 0 bases respectively, with 12 bases between them. CDR3 length: 15 amino acids. CDR1 and CDR2 from the germline V gene are MNHEY and SVGAGI. CDR3 amino acids: CASSPRGNSGNTIYF. In DNA form, the CDR3 reads TGTGCCAGCAGCCCCCGGGGGAACTCTGGAAACACCATATATTTT.

The chain uses TRBV20-1 and TRBJ2-3; 9 nucleotides agree with TRBD2. V lost 6 bases and J lost 6; bases outside the gene matches: 1. This CDR3 contains 11 residues. The germline CDR1 and CDR2 sequences are DFQATT and SNEGSKA (reference sequence). The CDR3 DNA sequence: TGCAGTGCCGCGGGGGGGGATACGCAGTATTTT. Amino acids: CSAAGGDTQYF.

This clonotype was picked up a small number of times. The chain carries TRBV6-5 and TRBJ1-3, with TRBD1 as a possible D gene (6 bases). Trimming cost V 6 bases and J 3 bases, with 15 bases left between them. The length of the CDR3 is 15 residues. Germline CDR1 and CDR2: MNHEY and SVGAGI. The CDR3 coding sequence is TGTGCCAGCAGCCCCAGGGGAGGCCGTGGAAACACCATATATTTT. The encoded protein is CASSPRGGRGNTIYF.

This rearrangement joins TRBV29-1 to TRBJ2-5; tentative D call: TRBD1 (5 bases). V was clipped by 3 bases and J by 5 bases, with 7 bases between them. The CDR3 sequence is 11 residues long. Germline values: CDR1 SQVTM, CDR2 ANQGSEA. CDR3 coding DNA: TGCAGCGTTGACAGGGCGGAGACCCAGTACTTC. It encodes CSVDRAETQYF.

The J gene is TRBJ1-3, the V gene TRBV6-6; D is possibly TRBD1 (6 bases). The germline CDR1 and CDR2 sequences are MNHNY and SVGAGI (reference sequence). The CDR3 has 14 residues. Trimming shortened V by 7 bases and J by 4 bases, and 14 bases separated the two germline ends. CDR3 in DNA: TGTGCCAGCATTGGGGGGCTTGGAGGAAACACCATATATTTT. Its protein is CASIGGLGGNTIYF.

The chain has TRBV20-1 and TRBJ1-3; D unclear. Trimming cost V 5 bases and J 0 bases, with 8 bases left between them. The length of the CDR3 is 13 residues. Germline V CDR1 and CDR2: DFQATT, SNEGSKA (reference sequence). CDR3 nucleotides: TGCAGTGCTCAGCAGAGCTCTGGAAACACCATATATTTT. Its protein is CSAQQSSGNTIYF.

This clonotype has more than one count but fewer than ten. V usage is TRBV7-2 and J usage is TRBJ2-1; TRBD2 matches at 7 bases. The tail of the sequence fits TRBJ2-5 better, so the J call may be wrong. The CDR3 spans 14 residues. Per the germline V gene, CDR1 is SGHTA and CDR2 is FQGNSA. CDR3 loop: CASTGPGGQETQYF. The CDR3 region has the DNA TGTGCCAGCACCGGCCCGGGGGGACAAGAGACCCAGTACTTC.

This clonotype was detected only a few times. This rearrangement joins TRBV2 to TRBJ1-2; no clear D. CDR1 is SNHLY and CDR2 is FYNNEI in the germline V gene. The V gene lost 6 bases and the J gene lost 0 bases, with 11 bases spanning the gap. The CDR3 runs to 14 residues. The CDR3 nucleotides are TGTGCCAGCAGCCCGCTCGCTACTAACTATGGCTACACCTTC. This translates into CASSPLATNYGYTF.

The sample holds a few counts of this clonotype. This chain links TRBV20-1 with TRBJ1-4; D gene unclear. Germline V CDR1 and CDR2: DFQATT, SNEGSKA (reference sequence). Trimming stripped 6 bases from V and 3 bases from J, with 11 bases between. The length of the CDR3 is 13 residues. DNA of the CDR3: TGCAGTGCCGACAATCCAGCTAATGAAAAACTGTTTTTT. Residues: CSADNPANEKLFF.